The 30 T cell receptor beta chains listed next were all sequenced from one sample in a study of T cells in Graves' hyperthyroidism and ophthalmopathy. The TCR beta CDR3 regions underwent amplification using RNA transcripts as the source. HTBI primers were employed in a first-round RT-PCR of the TCR CDR3. MiXCR was run by TCRdb on the multiplex PCR reads, yielding one entry per CDR3 protein. The sample gives approximately 600,000 distinct CDR3 sequences, more than 20% of which show up once; about 35% is in the top ten. Sequencing was carried out using blood. Source of these receptors: a man aged 25-45 years with Graves' ophthalmopathy.

This clonotype was seen a few times. The V call is TRBV6-1, the J call TRBJ1-2, with D possibly TRBD1 on 5 matching bases. This CDR3 contains 15 residues. Trimming shortened V by 5 bases and J by 5 bases, and 18 bases separated the two germline ends. Germline V gene lookup returns CDR1 MNHNS and CDR2 SASEGT. For the CDR3, the DNA is TGTGCCAGCAGTTCCCGGCAAAGGACACCTTATGGCTACACCTTC. Its translation: CASSSRQRTPYGYTF.

The chain combines TRBV7-2 with TRBJ2-5; tentative D call: TRBD1 (6 bases). The germline V gene encodes CDR1 SGHTA and CDR2 FQGNSA. Trimming left V 5 bases short and J 7 bases short, with 14 bases between. The CDR3 has 13 residues. CDR3 protein: CASSPGQSTTQYF. The DNA of the CDR3 is TGTGCCAGCAGCCCCGGACAGTCAACGACCCAGTACTTC.

This clonotype was detected ten times or more. The chain couples TRBV7-2 to TRBJ1-1; D not certain. The CDR3 covers 16 residues. V lost 3 bases and J 4 bases, leaving 18 bases between the germline ends. Germline CDR1 is SGHTA and CDR2 is FQGNSA. CDR3 amino acids: CASSFHPREPGTEAFF. CDR3 DNA: TGTGCCAGCAGCTTCCACCCTAGGGAACCCGGCACTGAAGCTTTCTTT.

This clonotype was found many times. This rearrangement joins TRBV12-3 or TRBV12-4 to TRBJ1-5, with 7 bases that match TRBD1. This CDR3 is built from 14 residues. J gave up 3 bases and V 6 bases, and 5 bases lay outside the gene matches. CDR3 bases: TGTGCCAGCAGGCTGGGACAGATCAATCAGCCCCAGCATTTT. Protein: CASRLGQINQPQHF.

The rearrangement uses TRBV20-1 and TRBJ2-7; 9 nucleotides line up with TRBD2. The CDR3 extends over 13 amino acids. The J segment lost 6 bases and the V segment lost 5 bases, leaving 8 bases of the junction unmatched. The germline gives CDR1 DFQATT, CDR2 SNEGSKA (reference sequence). CDR3 amino acids: CSAPAGGRSEQYF. CDR3 nucleotide sequence: TGCAGTGCTCCTGCGGGAGGGCGTAGCGAGCAGTACTTC.

This rearrangement joins TRBV28 to TRBJ2-4; D unclear. CDR3 size: 14 residues. Looked up from germline, CDR1 is MDHEN and CDR2 is SYDVKM. The V and J ends lost 8 bases and 0 bases respectively, with 11 bases between them. The CDR3 bases are TGTGCCAGCGGTCTGGCCCCAGCCAAAAACATTCAGTACTTC. Its protein product is CASGLAPAKNIQYF.

This chain joins TRBV18 and TRBJ2-2; D is perhaps TRBD2 (6 bases). With 3 bases removed from V and 1 base from J, the gap between germline ends came to 18 bases. This CDR3 contains 18 residues. Germline V CDR1 and CDR2: KGHSH, LQKENI. The CDR3 DNA reads TGTGCCAGCTCACCGAGGAGTATAGGGGACTGGAACACCGGGGAGCTGTTTTTT. Its translation: CASSPRSIGDWNTGELFF.

This rearrangement joins TRBV7-2 to TRBJ2-3; no reliable D call. V lost 1 base to trimming and J lost 14 bases, with 13 bases between them. The germline V gene encodes CDR1 SGHTA and CDR2 FQGNSA. The CDR3 has 12 residues. For the CDR3, the DNA is TGTGCCAGCAGCTTAGGTCCCACTGACGGGTATTTT. Translated: CASSLGPTDGYF. The full variable domain, in which reference TRBV7-2 and TRBJ2-3 provide the parts outside the CDR3, is GAGVSQSPSNKVTEKGKDVELRCDPISGHTALYWYRQSLGQGLEFLIYFQGNSAPDKSGLPSDRFSAERTGGSVSTLTIQRTQQEDSAVYLCASSLGPTDGYFGPGTRLTVL.

The chain recombines TRBV5-5 with TRBJ1-1; 9 bases fit TRBD1. Trimming took 4 bases from V and 4 from J; bases not matched to a gene: 5. Germline V CDR1 and CDR2: SGHKS, YYEKEE (reference sequence). The CDR3 is 14 amino acids. CDR3: CASSPLTGGTEAFF. The DNA for the CDR3 is TGTGCCAGCAGCCCCTTGACAGGGGGCACTGAAGCTTTCTTT.

CDR3 nucleotide sequence: TGTGCCAGCAGCTTGGGTCGGGCCATCGGGAGCATTCAGTACTTC. Residues: CASSLGRAIGSIQYF. This rearrangement joins TRBV5-6 to TRBJ2-4; possibly TRBD2 for D (6 bases). The CDR3 covers 15 residues. Germline lookup yields CDR1 SGHDT and CDR2 YYEEEE. Trimming left V 0 bases short and J 9 bases short, with 16 bases between.

This clonotype showed up many times. The rearrangement uses TRBV7-8 and TRBJ1-5; 8 positions match TRBD1. Trimming at V came to 5 bases and at J to 3 bases, leaving 6 bases not matched to a gene. This CDR3 contains 15 residues. Looked up from germline, CDR1 is SGHVS and CDR2 is FQNEAQ. The CDR3 bases are TGTGCCAGCAGCAAATTTCAGGGGGCCAATCAGCCCCAGCATTTT. Encoded protein: CASSKFQGANQPQHF.

This clonotype was observed many times. V and J are TRBV18 and TRBJ1-1, with D uncertain. The CDR3 has 12 residues. The germline CDR1 and CDR2 sequences are KGHSH and LQKENI. The V and J ends lost 6 bases and 8 bases respectively, with 13 bases between them. CDR3: CASSPRGSEAFF. CDR3 in DNA: TGTGCCAGCTCCCCCCGAGGGTCGGAAGCTTTCTTT.

This clonotype was observed many times. The J gene is TRBJ2-7, the V gene TRBV5-5, with 12 bases identical to TRBD2. Per germline, CDR1 SGHKS and CDR2 YYEKEE (reference sequence). The CDR3 contains 16 residues. V lost 2 bases, J lost 5 bases, and 8 bases stayed unmatched. CDR3 loop: CASSLRLAGEYNEQYF. The CDR3 bases are TGTGCCAGCAGCTTAAGACTAGCGGGAGAGTATAACGAGCAGTACTTC.

This clonotype was counted many times. The chain couples TRBV4-2 to TRBJ2-3, with 12 bases aligning to TRBD2. In germline, CDR1 is LGHNA, CDR2 YNFKEQ. Unmatched junction bases numbered 5, after V lost 3 bases and J lost 4 bases. CDR3 size: 16 residues. This CDR3 reads CASSQRTSGNADTQYF. DNA of the CDR3: TGTGCCAGCAGCCAGAGGACTAGCGGGAATGCAGATACGCAGTATTTT.

At least ten counts were recorded for this clonotype. The CDR3 region is CSARNDRGTYEQYF. In nucleotides, the CDR3 is TGCAGTGCTAGAAACGACAGGGGCACCTACGAGCAGTACTTC. This chain joins TRBV20-1 and TRBJ2-7; 8 positions match TRBD1. CDR3 length: 14 residues. From germline, CDR1 is DFQATT and CDR2 SNEGSKA (reference sequence). V lost 2 bases to trimming and J lost 2 bases; unmatched junction nucleotides: 5.

This clonotype came up a few times. CDR3 in amino acids: CASCTSGTYEQYF. In DNA form, the CDR3 reads TGTGCCAGCTGTACTAGCGGGACCTACGAGCAGTACTTC. The V gene is TRBV6-8, the J gene TRBJ2-7, with TRBD2 identical over 10 bases. The germline V gene has CDR1 MNHGY and CDR2 SAAAGT. With 8 bases clipped from V and 2 bases from J, the junction kept 3 bases outside the gene matches. This CDR3 is built from 13 residues.

The chain links TRBV7-2 to TRBJ2-1, with 11 bases that match TRBD2. CDR1 is SGHTA and CDR2 is FQGNSA in the germline V gene. The CDR3 has 16 residues. V dropped 1 base and J dropped 7; count of bases not matched to a gene: 6. CDR3 residues: CASSLGRPSGRNEQFF. CDR3 nucleotide sequence: TGTGCCAGCAGCTTAGGGCGCCCTAGCGGGAGGAATGAGCAGTTCTTC.

V gene TRBV28 combines with J gene TRBJ1-4, with D perhaps TRBD1 (5 bases). This CDR3 spans 15 amino acids. Trimming took off 2 bases at V and 5 bases at J, with 12 bases between the two ends. Germline CDR1 MDHEN, CDR2 SYDVKM. CDR3 in DNA: TGTGCCAGCAGTTTACAAGGGGCGCCGAATGAAAAACTGTTTTTT. This translates into CASSLQGAPNEKLFF. The variable domain in full, with the rest retrieved from reference TRBV28 and TRBJ1-4, is DVKVTQSSRYLVKRTGEKVFLECVQDMDHENMFWYRQDPGLGLRLIYFSYDVKMKEKGDIPEGYSVSREKKERFSLILESASTNQTSMYLCASSLQGAPNEKLFFGSGTQLSVL.

This clonotype was detected only a few times. The J gene is TRBJ2-3, the V gene TRBV30; no reliable D call. Germline CDR1 reads GTSNPN; CDR2 reads SVGIG (reference sequence). The CDR3 has 14 residues. Trimming stripped 2 bases from V and 4 bases from J, with 13 bases between. The CDR3 coding sequence is TGTGCCTGGAGTCCCCCGCCCGGAGCAGATACGCAGTATTTT. Translation gives CAWSPPPGADTQYF.

This chain uses TRBV12-3 or TRBV12-4 with TRBJ1-6, with a weak D call TRBD1 (5 bases). Trimming removed 6 bases at V and 5 bases at J, with 11 bases between. This CDR3 is built from 14 residues. The CDR3, as DNA: TGTGCCAGCAGGAGGGGATCTCATAATTCACCCCTCCACTTT. Its protein is CASRRGSHNSPLHF.

This chain joins TRBV7-8 and TRBJ2-7; TRBD2 aligns across 11 bases. The CDR3 runs to 15 residues. The germline V gene encodes CDR1 SGHVS and CDR2 FQNEAQ. V was clipped by 5 bases and J by 6 bases; unmatched bases: 9. In nucleotides, the CDR3 is TGTGCCAGCAGCCACGAGACTAGCGGGAAGGGCGAGCAGTACTTC. Translating gives CASSHETSGKGEQYF.

This clonotype was seen ten or more times. V gene TRBV28 combines with J gene TRBJ2-7; TRBD2 is a possible D gene (6 bases). The CDR3 length is 20 residues. The V end was cut by 2 bases, the J end by 2 bases, with 28 bases between. Germline CDR1 MDHEN, CDR2 SYDVKM. The CDR3 reads CASSLPPLFLGGTETYEQYF. Written as DNA, the CDR3 is TGTGCCAGCAGTTTACCCCCCCTGTTTCTTGGCGGGACTGAAACCTACGAGCAGTACTTC. The variable domain in full, completed from reference TRBV28 and TRBJ2-7, reads DVKVTQSSRYLVKRTGEKVFLECVQDMDHENMFWYRQDPGLGLRLIYFSYDVKMKEKGDIPEGYSVSREKKERFSLILESASTNQTSMYLCASSLPPLFLGGTETYEQYFGPGTRLTVT.

This clonotype was seen at least ten times. The chain employs TRBV30 and TRBJ1-5; unclear D gene. This CDR3 region has 10 residues. V gave up 3 bases and J gave up 6 bases, with 3 bases separating them. CDR1 GTSNPN and CDR2 SVGIG come from the germline V gene (reference sequence). The CDR3 DNA reads as TGTGCCTGGAGGGTTCAGCCCCAGCATTTT. This gives the protein CAWRVQPQHF.

The genes are TRBV20-1 and TRBJ1-4, with D possibly matching TRBD1 (5 bases). CDR3 length: 13 amino acids. Germline V lookup: CDR1 DFQATT, CDR2 SNEGSKA (reference sequence). V was pared by 3 bases and J by 8 bases, with 13 bases between. In DNA, the CDR3 is TGCAGTGCTAGTGCTGGGGGTAACGAAAAACTGTTTTTT. As protein: CSASAGGNEKLFF.

The chain links TRBV20-1 to TRBJ2-7; 11 nucleotides align to TRBD2. Germline CDR1 and CDR2: DFQATT and SNEGSKA (reference sequence). V lost 5 bases and J lost 2; bases outside the gene matches: 11. This CDR3 spans 16 amino acids. CDR3 DNA: TGCAGTGCTCGGCCTAGCGGGAGGTCTTATACCTACGAGCAGTACTTC. The encoded protein is CSARPSGRSYTYEQYF.

About this clonotype itself: This CDR3 fails to terminate in the conserved phenylalanine or tryptophan, so it likely reflects a read error. The chain carries TRBV12-3 or TRBV12-4 and TRBJ1-5; D is unclear. V was pared by 4 bases and J by 3 bases, with 7 bases between. The CDR3 runs to 13 residues. CDR3 nucleotides: TGTGCCAGCAGTTCTACCGACAATCAGCCCCAGCATTCT. Protein product: CASSSTDNQPQHS.

The chain links TRBV20-1 to TRBJ2-7; 8 bases align to TRBD1. Germline CDR1 DFQATT, CDR2 SNEGSKA (reference sequence). V dropped 8 bases and J dropped 1; count of bases not matched to a gene: 4. The length of the CDR3 is 12 residues. Here the CDR3 reads CSKQGGSYEQYF. The CDR3 DNA reads as TGCAGTAAACAGGGGGGTTCCTACGAGCAGTACTTC.

In its sample, this clonotype was seen many times. The chain's CDR3 is CASSEIGTESYEQYF. As DNA, the CDR3 is TGTGCCAGCAGTGAAATCGGGACGGAGTCCTACGAGCAGTACTTC. J is TRBJ2-7 and V is TRBV6-1; D is perhaps TRBD1 or TRBD2 (5 bases each). CDR1 is MNHNS and CDR2 is SASEGT in the germline V gene. The CDR3 covers 15 residues. V was trimmed by 2 bases and J by 1 base, leaving 12 bases between them.

This clonotype was detected ten times or more. This sequence may be a read error, since a much larger clone differs from it by one base. CDR3 in DNA: TGTGCCAGCAGCGTAGAGGGGAACACTGAAGCTTTCTTT. Amino acid sequence: CASSVEGNTEAFF. The chain is built from TRBV9 and TRBJ1-1, with D uncertain. The germline V gene encodes CDR1 SGDLS and CDR2 YYNGEE. V lost 0 bases to trimming and J lost 1 base, with 4 bases between them. The CDR3 has 13 residues.

This sequence joins TRBV5-1 and TRBJ2-1; TRBD2 matches at 13 bases. CDR3 length: 16 amino acids. V gave up 4 bases and J gave up 7 bases; unmatched junction bases: 8. In germline, CDR1 is SGHRS, CDR2 YFSETQ. CDR3 nucleotide sequence: TGCGCCAGCAGCCCCCGGACTAGCGGGAGATCGAATGAGCAGTTCTTC. This translates into CASSPRTSGRSNEQFF.